This entry lists 26 T cell receptor beta chains sequenced from one sample in a study of blood T cell repertoires in COVID-19. The data were produced by immunoSEQ multiplex PCR, yet TCRdb's version contains in-frame clones alone and is incomplete. The sample lists roughly 150,000 clones, more than 80% occurring once. The source material was peripheral blood. The receptors shown here come from a woman of 80 years or more with acute or convalescent COVID-19.

The chain carries TRBV4-3 and TRBJ2-5, with 8 nucleotides matching TRBD1. The V segment lost 0 bases and the J segment 2 bases; nucleotides outside the gene matches: 5. Germline V gene lookup returns CDR1 LGHNA and CDR2 YSLEER. CDR3 size: 16 residues. Written as DNA, the CDR3 is TGCGCCAGCAGCCAAGATCTTAGACAGGGGCAAGAGACCCAGTACTTC. Translating gives CASSQDLRQGQETQYF.

The gene calls are TRBV11-2 and TRBJ2-1; 7 bases are a match to TRBD1. The CDR3 contains 18 residues. Germline CDR1 is SGHAT and CDR2 is FQNNGV. Trimming at V came to 5 bases and at J to 1 base, leaving 14 bases not matched to a gene. CDR3 amino acids: CASSGWSGQELSYNEQFF. CDR3 sequence (DNA): TGTGCCAGCAGCGGCTGGTCAGGACAGGAACTTTCCTACAATGAGCAGTTCTTC.

The chain uses TRBV5-1 and TRBJ1-1; 8 nucleotides agree with TRBD1. V trimming: 4 bases; J trimming: 4 bases; junction bases outside the gene matches: 9. The length of the CDR3 is 15 residues. Germline CDR1 and CDR2: SGHRS and YFSETQ. CDR3 DNA sequence: TGCGCCAGCAGCGCGACAGGGGAGGTGGGCACTGAAGCTTTCTTT. Protein product: CASSATGEVGTEAFF.

This chain's CDR3 is CASTPMVTGPNTEAFF. The CDR3 bases are TGCGCCAGCACCCCTATGGTGACAGGCCCGAACACTGAAGCTTTCTTT. This chain links TRBV5-1 with TRBJ1-1, with D maybe TRBD1 (6 bases). CDR3 length: 16 residues. The germline V and J ends were trimmed by 6 bases and 1 base, with 19 bases remaining between them. Germline assignment: CDR1 SGHRS and CDR2 YFSETQ.

The gene calls are TRBV3-1 (or the pseudogene TRBV3-2) and TRBJ1-2; D gene uncertain. The V end lost 1 base, the J end lost 2 bases, and 17 bases lay between the germline ends. CDR1 and CDR2 (germline): LGHDT, YNNKEL (reference sequence). The CDR3 has 17 amino acids. CDR3 protein: CASSQVNAGATNYGYTF. The CDR3 bases are TGTGCCAGCAGCCAAGTCAATGCAGGCGCCACCAACTATGGCTACACCTTC.

This sequence joins TRBV6-6 and TRBJ1-2, with TRBD1 matching 9 bases. CDR1 MNHNY and CDR2 SVGAGI come from the germline V gene (reference sequence). The ends lost 7 bases at V and 4 bases at J; junction bases unmatched: 10. The CDR3 covers 15 residues. The CDR3 loop reads CASTRTGDRGYGYTF. The CDR3 coding sequence is TGTGCCAGCACCAGGACAGGGGACCGGGGCTATGGCTACACCTTC.

This clone is a singleton in its sample. V and J are TRBV7-2 and TRBJ1-6, with TRBD1 as a possible D gene (6 bases). The germline gives CDR1 SGHTA, CDR2 FQGNSA. Trimming left V 2 bases short and J 7 bases short, with 12 bases between. This CDR3 spans 15 amino acids. As DNA, the CDR3 is TGTGCCAGCAGCTTAATTAGCAGGGGAAATTCACCCCTCCACTTT. Its translation: CASSLISRGNSPLHF.

The chain couples TRBV6-5 to TRBJ1-1, with D tentatively TRBD1 (6 bases). The CDR3 consists of 13 residues. Trimming left V 5 bases short and J 5 bases short, with 12 bases between. Germline V CDR1 and CDR2: MNHEY, SVGAGI. CDR3 sequence: CASSPPQGTEAFF. CDR3 coding DNA: TGTGCCAGCAGTCCCCCCCAGGGGACTGAAGCTTTCTTT.

The chain uses TRBV6-4 and TRBJ1-1; the D gene is possibly TRBD1 (5 bases). The CDR3 consists of 13 residues. Germline CDR1 reads MRHNA; CDR2 reads SNTAGT. The V gene lost 3 bases and the J gene lost 3 bases, with 8 bases spanning the gap. As DNA, the CDR3 is TGTGCCAGCAGTGAAGACAGATACACTGAAGCTTTCTTT. It specifies CASSEDRYTEAFF.

V and J are TRBV7-3 and TRBJ2-1; perhaps TRBD2 as D (6 bases). Germline loops: CDR1 SGHTA, CDR2 FQGTGA. The CDR3 runs to 16 residues. V was cut by 2 bases and J by 6 bases, with 17 bases left in between. The CDR3 region has the DNA TGTGCCAGCAGCTTAGGGGGGTTGGTTAATGGCAATGAGCAGTTCTTC. Translated: CASSLGGLVNGNEQFF. The variable domain in full, completed from reference TRBV7-3 and TRBJ2-1, reads GAGVSQTPSNKVTEKGKYVELRCDPISGHTALYWYRQSLGQGPEFLIYFQGTGAADDSGLPNDRFFAVRPEGSVSTLKIQRTERGDSAVYLCASSLGGLVNGNEQFFGPGTRLTVL.

This chain connects TRBV4-2 to TRBJ2-5; TRBD2 might be the D (5 bases). The germline V and J ends were trimmed by 4 bases and 0 bases, with 15 bases remaining between them. Germline V lookup: CDR1 LGHNA, CDR2 YNFKEQ. This CDR3 has 16 residues. CDR3 amino acids: CASSRVASGNQETQYF. CDR3 bases: TGTGCCAGCAGCCGGGTCGCATCGGGGAACCAAGAGACCCAGTACTTC.

The chain joins TRBV6-2 or TRBV6-3 to TRBJ2-7, with TRBD2 matching 14 bases. V dropped 6 bases and J dropped 0; count of bases not matched to a gene: 13. Germline CDR1 and CDR2: MNHEY and SVGEGT. The CDR3 runs 19 residues. Here the CDR3 DNA reads TGTGCCAGCAGCTCGCAATCCGGGACTAGCGGGGGCATCTCCTACGAGCAGTACTTC. Translating it yields CASSSQSGTSGGISYEQYF.

This clone was counted a single time. The chain carries TRBV10-1 and TRBJ2-1, with 10 bases fitting TRBD2. The CDR3 spans 15 residues. J lost 5 bases, V lost 1 base, and 2 bases had no gene match. Germline-derived CDR1 and CDR2 are WNHNN and SYGVQD (reference sequence). CDR3 protein: CASSELAGGNNEQFF. The CDR3, as DNA: TGCGCCAGCAGTGAGTTAGCGGGGGGAAACAATGAGCAGTTCTTC.

This chain links TRBV18 with TRBJ2-3; 11 nucleotides match TRBD2. The V segment lost 3 bases and the J segment 1 base; nucleotides outside the gene matches: 0. CDR3 size: 15 residues. Germline values: CDR1 KGHSH, CDR2 LQKENI. The CDR3 sequence: CASSPTSGGTDTQYF. The CDR3, as DNA: TGTGCCAGCTCACCGACTAGCGGGGGCACAGATACGCAGTATTTT.

This chain links TRBV9 with TRBJ2-3; a possible D gene is TRBD2 (5 bases). The CDR3 has 14 amino acids. Germline lookup yields CDR1 SGDLS and CDR2 YYNGEE. The V end lost 2 bases, the J end lost 1 base, and 8 bases lay between the germline ends. The CDR3 nucleotides are TGTGCCAGCAGCGTTGAGCGGCGCACAGATACGCAGTATTTT. This codes for CASSVERRTDTQYF.

The chain joins TRBV5-1 to TRBJ2-3; 8 bases are a match to TRBD2. CDR1 and CDR2 from the germline V gene are SGHRS and YFSETQ. V trimming: 6 bases; J trimming: 3 bases; junction bases outside the gene matches: 12. CDR3 length equals 16 residues. CDR3 in DNA: TGCGCCAGCACTTTCCCCCACCCGGGGGGGACAGATACGCAGTATTTT. Its protein product is CASTFPHPGGTDTQYF.

The J gene is TRBJ1-2, the V gene TRBV18, with D uncertain. V gave up 2 bases and J gave up 4 bases, with 20 bases separating them. The CDR3 is made up of 17 amino acids. CDR1 and CDR2 (germline): KGHSH, LQKENI. CDR3 nucleotides: TGTGCCAGCTCACCATTCCCGGGAAATTCACCAACCTATGGCTACACCTTC. Its translation: CASSPFPGNSPTYGYTF.

The V gene is TRBV6-1, the J gene TRBJ1-1; D is ambiguous. Looked up from germline, CDR1 is MNHNS and CDR2 is SASEGT. This CDR3 spans 13 amino acids. Trimming shortened V by 1 base and J by 5 bases, and 8 bases separated the two germline ends. CDR3 in amino acids: CASSEVEGTEAFF. In DNA form, the CDR3 reads TGTGCCAGCAGTGAAGTTGAGGGTACTGAAGCTTTCTTT.

This rearrangement joins TRBV7-2 to TRBJ1-2, with D possibly matching TRBD1 (6 bases). From germline, CDR1 is SGHTA and CDR2 FQGNSA. The CDR3 totals 14 residues. Between the trimmed V and J ends, which lost 8 bases and 0 bases, there was a span of 13 bases. Here the CDR3 DNA reads TGTGCCAGCGGCGGACAGTTCACTAACTATGGCTACACCTTC. As protein: CASGGQFTNYGYTF. Full variable domain (missing parts from reference TRBV7-2 and TRBJ1-2): GAGVSQSPSNKVTEKGKDVELRCDPISGHTALYWYRQSLGQGLEFLIYFQGNSAPDKSGLPSDRFSAERTGGSVSTLTIQRTQQEDSAVYLCASGGQFTNYGYTFGSGTRLTVV.

This chain uses TRBV19 with TRBJ1-3, with D unclear. The V gene lost 6 bases and the J gene lost 0 bases, with 12 bases spanning the gap. The CDR3 length is 15 residues. Germline V CDR1 and CDR2: LNHDA, SQIVND (reference sequence). CDR3 nucleotides: TGTGCCAGTAGGAGACAAACGAGCTCTGGAAACACCATATATTTT. It is translated as CASRRQTSSGNTIYF.

The sample holds a few counts of this clone. The J gene is TRBJ2-7, the V gene TRBV18, with 9 positions matching TRBD2. The V gene end was trimmed by 3 bases and the J gene end by 1 base; junction bases not matched to a gene: 4. The CDR3 length is 15 residues. CDR1 and CDR2 (germline): KGHSH, LQKENI. CDR3 sequence reads: CASSPSGGRSYEQYF. As DNA, the CDR3 is TGTGCCAGCTCACCCAGCGGGGGGAGGTCCTACGAGCAGTACTTC.

The CDR3 region is CASSPGQGLSYEQYF. The CDR3 coding sequence is TGTGCCAGCAGCCCGGGACAGGGACTCTCCTACGAGCAGTACTTC. The chain employs TRBV28 and TRBJ2-7, with TRBD1 identical over 9 bases. V lost 6 bases to trimming and J lost 0 bases; unmatched junction nucleotides: 6. The CDR3 spans 15 residues. CDR1 MDHEN and CDR2 SYDVKM come from the germline V gene.

V gene TRBV29-1 combines with J gene TRBJ1-1; a weak D match, TRBD1 (5 bases). Deletions cut 6 bases from V and 0 bases from J, with 11 bases between. CDR3 length equals 13 residues. Germline loops: CDR1 SQVTM, CDR2 ANQGSEA. CDR3: CSVVQGMNTEAFF. CDR3 nucleotide sequence: TGCAGCGTAGTTCAGGGAATGAACACTGAAGCTTTCTTT.

The V and J genes are TRBV12-5 and TRBJ1-3, with 7 bases lining up with TRBD1. Losses at the gene ends were 9 bases for V and 1 base for J; bases not matched to a gene: 6. Germline V gene sequence: CDR1 LGHNT, CDR2 FRNRAP. This CDR3 spans 14 amino acids. The CDR3 sequence: CASSTGASGNTIYF. The CDR3 bases are TGTGCTAGCTCAACAGGGGCTTCTGGAAACACCATATATTTT.

This clone was recorded a few times. The chain couples TRBV7-3 to TRBJ2-2; TRBD1 matches at 7 bases. The V and J ends lost 5 bases and 4 bases, in that order; junction bases with no gene match: 4. Germline V CDR1 and CDR2: SGHTA, FQGTGA. The CDR3 has 14 amino acids. Written as DNA, the CDR3 is TGTGCCAGCAGCCTAGACAGGGCCACCGGGGAGCTGTTTTTT. As protein: CASSLDRATGELFF.

The genes are TRBV5-1 and TRBJ2-3, with D tentatively TRBD1 (5 bases). The CDR3 runs 15 residues. In germline, CDR1 is SGHRS, CDR2 YFSETQ. Trimming removed 0 bases from V and 0 bases from J, with 8 bases in between. The CDR3: CASSLARVSTDTQYF. Here the CDR3 DNA reads TGCGCCAGCAGCTTGGCCAGGGTTAGCACAGATACGCAGTATTTT. Full variable domain (remainder filled in from reference TRBV5-1 and TRBJ2-3): KAGVTQTPRYLIKTRGQQVTLSCSPISGHRSVSWYQQTPGQGLQFLFEYFSETQRNKGNFPGRFSGRQFSNSRSEMNVSTLELGDSALYLCASSLARVSTDTQYFGPGTRLTVL.